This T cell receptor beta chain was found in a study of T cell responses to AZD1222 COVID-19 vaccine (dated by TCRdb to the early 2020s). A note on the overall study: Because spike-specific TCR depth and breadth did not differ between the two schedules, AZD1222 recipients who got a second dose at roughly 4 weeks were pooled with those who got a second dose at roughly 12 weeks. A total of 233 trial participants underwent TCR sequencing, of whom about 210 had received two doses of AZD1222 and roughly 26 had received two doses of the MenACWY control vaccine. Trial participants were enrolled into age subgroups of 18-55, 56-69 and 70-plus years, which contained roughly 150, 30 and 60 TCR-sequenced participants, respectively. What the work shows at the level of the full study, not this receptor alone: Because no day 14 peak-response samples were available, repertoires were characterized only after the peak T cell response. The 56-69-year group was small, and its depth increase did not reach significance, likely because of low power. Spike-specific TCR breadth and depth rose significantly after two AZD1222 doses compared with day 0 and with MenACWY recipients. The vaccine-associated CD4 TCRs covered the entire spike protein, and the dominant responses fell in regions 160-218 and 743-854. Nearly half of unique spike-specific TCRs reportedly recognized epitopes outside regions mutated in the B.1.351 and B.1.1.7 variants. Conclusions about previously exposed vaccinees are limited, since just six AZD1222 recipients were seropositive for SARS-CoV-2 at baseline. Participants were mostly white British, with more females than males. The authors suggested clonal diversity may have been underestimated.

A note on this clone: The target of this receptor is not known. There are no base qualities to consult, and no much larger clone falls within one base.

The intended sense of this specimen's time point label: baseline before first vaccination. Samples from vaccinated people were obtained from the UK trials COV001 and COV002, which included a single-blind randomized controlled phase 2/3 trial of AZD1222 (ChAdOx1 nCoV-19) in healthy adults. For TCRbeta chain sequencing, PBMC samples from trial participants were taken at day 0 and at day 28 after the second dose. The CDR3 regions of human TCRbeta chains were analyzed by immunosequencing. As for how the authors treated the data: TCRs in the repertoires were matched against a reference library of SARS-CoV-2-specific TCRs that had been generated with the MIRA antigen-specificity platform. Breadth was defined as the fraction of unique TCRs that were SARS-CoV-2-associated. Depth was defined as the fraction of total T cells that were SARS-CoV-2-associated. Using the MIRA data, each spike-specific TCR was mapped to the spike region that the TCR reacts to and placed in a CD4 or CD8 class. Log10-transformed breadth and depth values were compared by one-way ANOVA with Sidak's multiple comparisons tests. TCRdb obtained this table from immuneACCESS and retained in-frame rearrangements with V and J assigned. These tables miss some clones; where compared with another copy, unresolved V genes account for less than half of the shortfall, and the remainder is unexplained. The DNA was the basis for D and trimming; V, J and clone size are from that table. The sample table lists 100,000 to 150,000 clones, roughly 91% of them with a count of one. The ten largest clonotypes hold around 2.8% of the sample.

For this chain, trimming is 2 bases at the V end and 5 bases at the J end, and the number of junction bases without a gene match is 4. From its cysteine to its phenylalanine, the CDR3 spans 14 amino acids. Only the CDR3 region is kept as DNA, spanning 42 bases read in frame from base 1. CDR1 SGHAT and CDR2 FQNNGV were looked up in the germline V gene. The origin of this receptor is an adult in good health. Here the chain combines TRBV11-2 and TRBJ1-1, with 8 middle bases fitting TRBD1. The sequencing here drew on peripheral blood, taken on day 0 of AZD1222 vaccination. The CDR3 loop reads CASSLFRGRTEAFF. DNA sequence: TGTGCCAGCAGCTTATTCAGGGGGCGGACTGAAGCTTTCTTT.